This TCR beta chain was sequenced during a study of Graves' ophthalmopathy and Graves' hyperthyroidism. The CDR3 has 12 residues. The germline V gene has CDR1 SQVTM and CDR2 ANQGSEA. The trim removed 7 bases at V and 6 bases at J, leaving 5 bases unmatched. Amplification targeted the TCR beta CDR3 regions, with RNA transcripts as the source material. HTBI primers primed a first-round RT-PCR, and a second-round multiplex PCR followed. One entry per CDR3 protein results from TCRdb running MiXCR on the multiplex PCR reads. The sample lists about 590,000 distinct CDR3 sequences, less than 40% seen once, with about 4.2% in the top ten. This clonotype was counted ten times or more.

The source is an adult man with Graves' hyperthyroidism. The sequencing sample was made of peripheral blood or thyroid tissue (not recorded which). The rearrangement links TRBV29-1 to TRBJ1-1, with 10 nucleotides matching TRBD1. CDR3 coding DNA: TGCAGCGAAACGACAGGGGGCCCTGAAGCTTTCTTT. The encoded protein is CSETTGGPEAFF.